One and the same sample provided the 10 T cell receptor beta chains below, sequenced in a study of CD8+ T cells in alopecia areata. Following extraction, RNA underwent reverse transcription to cDNA, which served as the sequencing template. Assay: immunoSEQ multiplex PCR; the TCRdb copy retains only in-frame clones and omits some. The sample lists 150,000 to 200,000 clones, just under 60% occurring once. The sequenced sample was CD4+ T cells sorted from blood, obtained at week 0. The receptor set was obtained from a human donor with alopecia areata.

The J gene is TRBJ2-7, the V gene TRBV6-5; 10 bases line up with TRBD2. CDR3 length: 15 amino acids. CDR1 and CDR2 (germline): MNHEY, SVGAGI. J lost 4 bases, V lost 5 bases, and 8 bases had no gene match. The chain's CDR3 is CASSRERGGRYEQYF. CDR3 coding DNA: TGTGCCAGCAGTCGTGAGCGGGGGGGCCGGTACGAGCAGTACTTC.

The CDR3 sequence is CAWSVNSAAFF. In DNA form, the CDR3 reads TGTGCCTGGAGTGTTAATTCGGCCGCTTTCTTT. V gene TRBV30 combines with J gene TRBJ1-6; D call uncertain. The better agreement between TRBJ1-1 and the DNA end casts doubt on the J call. The CDR3 consists of 11 residues. Per germline, CDR1 GTSNPN and CDR2 SVGIG (reference sequence).

The chain combines TRBV7-8 with TRBJ1-6; possible D gene TRBD1, 6 bases. This CDR3 comprises 16 residues. CDR1 and CDR2 (germline): SGHVS, FQNEAQ. Trimming left V 5 bases short and J 8 bases short, with 19 bases between. The DNA for the CDR3 is TGTGCCAGCAGCCATCTACAGGGACCGGGGGATTCACCCCTCCACTTT. Protein product: CASSHLQGPGDSPLHF.

The rearrangement joins TRBV9 to TRBJ1-2; 7 positions match TRBD1. The junction had 5 bases not matched to a gene; V was cut back by 4 bases and J by 2 bases. Germline loops: CDR1 SGDLS, CDR2 YYNGEE. The CDR3 totals 14 residues. The CDR3 loop is CASSPRTGNYGYTF. CDR3 in DNA: TGTGCCAGCAGCCCCCGGACAGGCAACTATGGCTACACCTTC.

This chain links TRBV29-1 with TRBJ1-6; D remains ambiguous. Germline V CDR1 and CDR2: SQVTM, ANQGSEA. CDR3 length: 11 residues. The CDR3 loop is CISSRDSPLHF. The CDR3 DNA reads TGCATTTCATCCCGGGATTCACCCCTCCACTTT.

This clone was seen only a few times. The chain links TRBV29-1 to TRBJ1-4, with D possibly being TRBD1 (6 bases). CDR3 length equals 14 residues. Trimming took off 7 bases at V and 7 bases at J, with 19 bases between the two ends. Per the germline V gene, CDR1 is SQVTM and CDR2 is ANQGSEA. CDR3 in DNA: TGCAGCGCCACCGGGACAATTGCGAGTGAAAAACTGTTTTTT. Its translation is CSATGTIASEKLFF.

The rearrangement links TRBV7-9 to TRBJ1-2, with D possibly being TRBD1 (5 bases). V was pared by 2 bases and J by 3 bases, with 13 bases between. Germline CDR1 SEHNR, CDR2 FQNEAQ (reference sequence). This CDR3 region has 15 residues. CDR3 region: CASSLIVLTDYGYTF. The CDR3 DNA reads as TGTGCCAGCAGCTTAATAGTTCTGACAGACTATGGCTACACCTTC.

V is TRBV2 and J is TRBJ2-1; 7 bases line up with TRBD1. This CDR3 comprises 13 residues. V gave up 2 bases and J gave up 15 bases; unmatched junction bases: 10. CDR1 SNHLY and CDR2 FYNNEI come from the germline V gene. CDR3 loop: CASSETLKTGRFF. In nucleotides, the CDR3 is TGTGCCAGCAGTGAAACCCTAAAGACAGGGCGGTTCTTC.

J is TRBJ1-1 and V is TRBV6-5, with D unclear. V lost 2 bases and J lost 4, with 8 bases in between. Germline CDR1 is MNHEY and CDR2 is SVGAGI. The CDR3 runs to 13 residues. CDR3 in DNA: TGTGCCAGCAGTTACAAGATGACCACTGAAGCTTTCTTT. Translation: CASSYKMTTEAFF.

The chain joins TRBV29-1 to TRBJ2-5; 8 nucleotides match TRBD1. Germline lookup yields CDR1 SQVTM and CDR2 ANQGSEA. CDR3 size: 16 residues. V shed 5 bases, J shed 3 bases, and the junction held 14 bases outside the gene matches. In DNA, the CDR3 is TGCAGCGTTTCAGGGGGCGTACGTACCACCAAAGAGACCCAGTACTTC. Encoded protein: CSVSGGVRTTKETQYF.